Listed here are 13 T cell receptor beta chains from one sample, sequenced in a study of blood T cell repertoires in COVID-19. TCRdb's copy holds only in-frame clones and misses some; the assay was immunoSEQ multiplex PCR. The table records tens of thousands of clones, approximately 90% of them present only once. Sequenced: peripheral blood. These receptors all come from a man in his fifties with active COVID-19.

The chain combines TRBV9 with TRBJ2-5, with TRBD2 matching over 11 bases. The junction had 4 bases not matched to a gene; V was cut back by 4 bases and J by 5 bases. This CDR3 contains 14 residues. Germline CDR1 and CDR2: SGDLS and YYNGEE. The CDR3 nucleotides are TGTGCCAGCAGCCCCGTAGCGGGGGGGGAGACCCAGTACTTC. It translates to CASSPVAGGETQYF.

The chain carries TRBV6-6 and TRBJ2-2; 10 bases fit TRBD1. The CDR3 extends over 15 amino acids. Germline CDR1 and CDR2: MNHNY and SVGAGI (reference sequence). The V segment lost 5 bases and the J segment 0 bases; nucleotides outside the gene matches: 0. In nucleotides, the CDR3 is TGTGCCAGCAGTGGGACAGGGGCGAACACCGGGGAGCTGTTTTTT. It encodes CASSGTGANTGELFF.

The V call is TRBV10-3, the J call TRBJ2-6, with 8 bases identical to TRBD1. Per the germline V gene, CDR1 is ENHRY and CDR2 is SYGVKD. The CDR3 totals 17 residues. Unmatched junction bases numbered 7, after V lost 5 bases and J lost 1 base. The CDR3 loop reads CAISKDRVPSGANVLTF. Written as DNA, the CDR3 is TGTGCCATCAGTAAGGACAGGGTACCGTCTGGGGCCAACGTCCTGACTTTC.

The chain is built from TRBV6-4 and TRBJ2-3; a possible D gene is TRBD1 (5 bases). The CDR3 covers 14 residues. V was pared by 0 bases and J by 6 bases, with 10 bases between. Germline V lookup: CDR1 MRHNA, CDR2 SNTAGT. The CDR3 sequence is CASSDSKGADTQYF. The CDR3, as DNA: TGTGCCAGCAGTGACTCGAAAGGGGCCGATACGCAGTATTTT.

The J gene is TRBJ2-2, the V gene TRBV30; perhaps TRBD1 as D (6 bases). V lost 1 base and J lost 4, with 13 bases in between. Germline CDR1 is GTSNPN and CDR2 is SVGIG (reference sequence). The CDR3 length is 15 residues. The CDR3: CAWSAPVGGTGELFF. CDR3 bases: TGTGCCTGGAGTGCCCCTGTAGGGGGCACCGGGGAGCTGTTTTTT.

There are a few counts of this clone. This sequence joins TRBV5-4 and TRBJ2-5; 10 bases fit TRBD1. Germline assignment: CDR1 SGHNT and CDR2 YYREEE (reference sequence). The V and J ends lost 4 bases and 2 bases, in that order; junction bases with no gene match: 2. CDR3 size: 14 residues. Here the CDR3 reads CASSGDRGQETQYF. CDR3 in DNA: TGTGCCAGCAGCGGGGACAGGGGTCAAGAGACCCAGTACTTC. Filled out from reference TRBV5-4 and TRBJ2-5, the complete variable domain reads ETGVTQSPTHLIKTRGQQVTLRCSSQSGHNTVSWYQQALGQGPQFIFQYYREEENGRGNFPPRFSGLQFPNYSSELNVNALELDDSALYLCASSGDRGQETQYFGPGTRLLVL.

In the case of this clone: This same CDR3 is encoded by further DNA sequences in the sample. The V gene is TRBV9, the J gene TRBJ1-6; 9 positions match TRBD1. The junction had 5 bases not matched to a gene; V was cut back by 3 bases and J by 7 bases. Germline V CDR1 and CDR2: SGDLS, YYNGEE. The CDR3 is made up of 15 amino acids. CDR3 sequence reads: CASSATGGRNSPLHF. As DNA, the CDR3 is TGTGCCAGCAGCGCCACAGGGGGCCGAAATTCACCCCTCCACTTT.

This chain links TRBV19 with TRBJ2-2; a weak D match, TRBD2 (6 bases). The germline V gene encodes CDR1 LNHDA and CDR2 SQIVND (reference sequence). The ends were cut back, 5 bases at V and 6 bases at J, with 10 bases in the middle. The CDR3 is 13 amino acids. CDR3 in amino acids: CASSLGRAGELFF. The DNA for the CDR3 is TGTGCCAGTAGTCTCGGGAGAGCCGGGGAGCTGTTTTTT.

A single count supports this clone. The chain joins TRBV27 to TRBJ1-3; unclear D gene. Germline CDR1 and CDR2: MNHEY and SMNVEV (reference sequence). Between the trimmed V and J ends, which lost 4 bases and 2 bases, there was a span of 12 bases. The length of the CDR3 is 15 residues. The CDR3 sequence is CASSSRAFTGNTIYF. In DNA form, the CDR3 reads TGTGCCAGCAGTTCTAGAGCCTTTACTGGAAACACCATATATTTT.

The CDR3 DNA is TGTGCCTGGAGTGTACGGGTCGAGGCAGGGCCCTCTGGGGAAGGCTACACCTTC. The encoded protein is CAWSVRVEAGPSGEGYTF. The V and J genes are TRBV30 and TRBJ1-2; perhaps TRBD1 as D (5 bases). Germline lookup yields CDR1 GTSNPN and CDR2 SVGIG (reference sequence). This CDR3 comprises 18 residues. Deletions cut 0 bases from V and 8 bases from J, with 28 bases between.

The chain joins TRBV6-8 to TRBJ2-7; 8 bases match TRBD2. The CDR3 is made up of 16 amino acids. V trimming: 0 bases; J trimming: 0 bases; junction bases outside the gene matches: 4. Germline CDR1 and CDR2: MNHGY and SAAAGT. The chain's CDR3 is CASSYSKSGSSYEQYF. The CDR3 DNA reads TGTGCCAGCAGTTACTCAAAGAGCGGGAGCTCCTACGAGCAGTACTTC.

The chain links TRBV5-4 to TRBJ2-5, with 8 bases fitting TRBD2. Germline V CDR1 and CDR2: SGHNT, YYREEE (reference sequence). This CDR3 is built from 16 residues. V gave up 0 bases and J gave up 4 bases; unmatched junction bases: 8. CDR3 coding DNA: TGTGCCAGCAGCTTGGCCGGGCGGGGGGATCGAGAGACCCAGTACTTC. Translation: CASSLAGRGDRETQYF.

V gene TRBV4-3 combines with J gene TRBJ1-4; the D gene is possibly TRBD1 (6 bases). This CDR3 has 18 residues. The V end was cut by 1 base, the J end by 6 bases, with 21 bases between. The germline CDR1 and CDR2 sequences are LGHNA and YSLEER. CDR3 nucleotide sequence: TGCGCCAGCAGCCAAGTCTTCAATAATCCGGCAGGGGATGAAAAACTGTTTTTT. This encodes CASSQVFNNPAGDEKLFF.